The entry that follows covers one T cell receptor (beta chain) sequence. Antigen unknown. Treatment specified: some 20 received Ad26.COV2.S at low or high dose, single or two shots; several received placebo; per-sample allocation not given. All samples were drawn on day 63, counting from the first vaccine or placebo injection. Here immunoSEQ multiplex PCR was the method, and the copy in TCRdb shows in-frame clones only, minus some. The data contain 440,000 or so clones, 90% of them singletons. The sample comes from a study of Ad26.COV2.S vaccination and SARS-CoV-2 variants. As for the study in general: The donor belonged to the COV1001 Ad26.COV2.S trial arm. The authors gave Ad26.COV2.S intramuscularly, either once or twice 56 days apart.

V dropped 6 bases and J dropped 2; count of bases not matched to a gene: 7. The CDR3 is made up of 15 amino acids. Germline V gives CDR1 MRHNA, CDR2 SNTAGT. Points from the study as a whole: In TCR breadth and depth analyses, total T cell responses may have been underestimated. Post-vaccination spike-specific CD8+ and CD4+ T cell responses reportedly had substantial breadth.

The sequence came from a person aged 18-60 years who received the Ad26.COV2.S COVID-19 vaccine or a placebo. Sequences were derived from peripheral blood, sampled in a trial of Ad26.COV2.S vaccine versus placebo. The chain joins TRBV6-4 to TRBJ1-1, with TRBD1 identical over 9 bases. The CDR3 nucleotides are TGTGCCAGCAGCCCCGGGACAGGGATTAACACTGAAGCTTTCTTT. This gives the protein CASSPGTGINTEAFF.